The source of this T cell receptor beta chain is a study of blood T cell repertoires in COVID-19 (dated by TCRdb to the early 2020s). With regard to the full study: The collaborator samples originated in the United States, Italy and Spain and spanned the acute and convalescent phases of COVID-19. The samples were drawn from the first 160 participants of the ongoing ImmuneRACE study and from over 950 subjects provided by 6 global collaborators. The repertoires were made available in a free public database intended to serve as a resource for research on the immune response to SARS-CoV-2. Where available, HLA class I and class II types were taken from metadata supplied by the sample provider and were not determined by assay-based typing. The material from the prospective study consisted of cDNA or gDNA derived from T cells, B-cell-depleted T cells, or PBMCs. The dataset comprised deeply sampled blood TCRbeta repertoires from subjects exposed to, actively infected with, or recovered from COVID-19. The sample metadata nearly always contained a de-identified subject ID, COVID-19 status, age in years and sex. Summary of the overall study and its limitations: The amount of clinical and demographic metadata varied by source and participant and was provided uncurated.

The collaborating institutions used their own protocols to collect whole blood in K2EDTA tubes. For TCRbeta analysis, collaborators shipped samples in one of three forms: frozen whole blood, isolated PBMCs, or DNA extracted from either of those sample types. The immunoSEQ Assay, a bias-controlled multiplex PCR, was used to amplify TCRbeta CDR3 regions from genomic DNA. The authors' pipeline ran thus. Within the assay, amplification of reference gene primers was used to estimate how many nucleated cells each sample contained. Sequence reads were collapsed and filtered to measure the absolute abundance of every unique TCRbeta CDR3 rearrangement. Productive Simpson clonality was computed per sample as the square root of Simpson's diversity index over productive rearrangements. The table was pulled from immuneACCESS by TCRdb, which kept in-frame rearrangements only. Such tables lose some clones; where checked, under half of the loss comes from unresolved V genes, and the rest has no known cause. V, J and clone size are taken as reported in that table, and D and trimming were inferred from the DNA itself. This sample is represented by under 200,000 clones; more than 75% of them were singletons. Clones ranked in the top ten supply 2% to 3% of the sample.

On this clone itself: It has no known antigen specificity. No per-base quality is available; no much larger clone lies one base away.

V is trimmed back by 4 bases and J by 10 bases, and the junction contains 6 bases that no gene match accounts for. The germline V gene sets CDR1 to SGHDT and CDR2 to YYEEEE. The CDR3 starts with the cysteine, ends with the phenylalanine, and has 15 residues. CDR3 DNA only is kept here, 45 bases in frame from base 1. The chain uses TRBV5-6 and TRBJ1-6; 12 nucleotides in the junction match TRBD1. The source material was peripheral blood. The TCR originated in a young man with acute or convalescent COVID-19. The CDR3 region reads CASSLGTGGQSPLHF. The nucleotide sequence reads as follows: TGTGCCAGCAGCCTAGGGACAGGGGGCCAGTCACCCCTCCACTTT.